These T cell receptor beta chains were read from a single sample in a study of T cell responses to AZD1222 COVID-19 vaccine. Sequencing used immunoSEQ multiplex PCR; TCRdb keeps in-frame clones, though not all of them. This table has 160,000 or so clones, around 89% appearing once. The sample in question was peripheral blood, obtained 28 days after the second dose of the MenACWY control vaccine. The receptors originated from an adult who received the MenACWY meningococcal vaccine as a control. Each CDR3 is given with its conserved first and last residue. Fields, in order: clone size, D gene, V gene, J gene, CDR3 DNA, CDR3 protein. A D gene is named only where the DNA matches it firmly. Size is omitted from some rows. Given values are once, few, many or a class for expanded clones.

clone size: -; D gene: TRBD1; V gene: TRBV28; J gene: TRBJ1-5; CDR3 DNA: TGTGCCAGCAGTTTACAGGGGGGTTATCAGCCCCAGCATTTT; CDR3 protein: CASSLQGGYQPQHF
clone size: once; D gene: -; V gene: TRBV28; J gene: TRBJ1-5; CDR3 DNA: TGTGCCAGCAGTTTCGGGCGGAGAAACAATCAGCCCCAGCATTTT; CDR3 protein: CASSFGRRNNQPQHF
clone size: -; D gene: -; V gene: TRBV7-8; J gene: TRBJ1-2; CDR3 DNA: TGTGCCAGCAGCTCCCCGACAGGTGTCTACACCTTC; CDR3 protein: CASSSPTGVYTF
clone size: once; D gene: TRBD2; V gene: TRBV3-1/TRBV3-2; J gene: TRBJ2-7; CDR3 DNA: TGTGCCAGCAGCCTCGGCGCGGGAGGGATTTACGAGCAGTACTTC; CDR3 protein: CASSLGAGGIYEQYF
clone size: few; D gene: TRBD1; V gene: TRBV28; J gene: TRBJ1-1; CDR3 DNA: TGTGCCAGCAGTGGTCTAACAGGGGGCGGCACTGAAGCTTTCTTT; CDR3 protein: CASSGLTGGGTEAFF
clone size: -; D gene: -; V gene: TRBV5-5; J gene: TRBJ1-3; CDR3 DNA: TGTGCCAGCAGCTTATCTCCGCAGCCTGGAAACACCATATATTTT; CDR3 protein: CASSLSPQPGNTIYF
clone size: -; D gene: -; V gene: TRBV27; J gene: TRBJ1-1; CDR3 DNA: TGTGCCAGCAGTTTAAAAAATAATGTCCTGAACACTGAAGCTTTCTTT; CDR3 protein: CASSLKNNVLNTEAFF
clone size: -; D gene: TRBD1; V gene: TRBV2; J gene: TRBJ1-5; CDR3 DNA: TGTGCCAGCAGTGAACAGGGGGGGGGCAATCAGCCCCAGCATTTT; CDR3 protein: CASSEQGGGNQPQHF
clone size: -; D gene: -; V gene: TRBV5-6; J gene: TRBJ2-3; CDR3 DNA: TGTGCCAGCAGCTTGGTCCAGGGATCTGGTACGCAGTATTTT; CDR3 protein: CASSLVQGSGTQYF
clone size: -; D gene: TRBD1; V gene: TRBV5-5; J gene: TRBJ2-5; CDR3 DNA: TGTGCCAGCAGCTTTTGGTCGGGACAGCAAGAGACCCAGTACTTC; CDR3 protein: CASSFWSGQQETQYF
clone size: -; D gene: -; V gene: TRBV6-5; J gene: TRBJ1-2; CDR3 DNA: TGTGCCAGCAGACAGGGTTGGACTGCCAGCCACACCTTC; CDR3 protein: CASRQGWTASHTF
clone size: -; D gene: TRBD1; V gene: TRBV24-1; J gene: TRBJ2-2; CDR3 DNA: TGTGCCACGTCAACAGGGGGCTCTGGAACCGGGGAGCTGTTTTTT; CDR3 protein: CATSTGGSGTGELFF
clone size: -; D gene: TRBD1; V gene: TRBV3-1/TRBV3-2; J gene: TRBJ2-5; CDR3 DNA: TGTGCCAGCAGCCAAGTCTTTCTCGGAGGGGACAGGGGTATTAGAGAGACCCAGTACTTC; CDR3 protein: CASSQVFLGGDRGIRETQYF
clone size: -; D gene: -; V gene: TRBV2; J gene: TRBJ1-1; CDR3 DNA: TGTGCCAGCAGCCGCTCCCGGGGGCAGGGGAGGGCTGAAGCTTTCTTT; CDR3 protein: CASSRSRGQGRAEAFF
clone size: -; D gene: -; V gene: TRBV4-3; J gene: TRBJ2-7; CDR3 DNA: TGCGCCAGCAGCCAAGAAGAAGAACTAGTCTACGAGCAGTACTTC; CDR3 protein: CASSQEEELVYEQYF
clone size: -; D gene: -; V gene: TRBV15; J gene: TRBJ2-1; CDR3 DNA: TGTGCCACCAGCCCGTTGATCAGGGGCCGTAGGTACAATGAGCAGTTCTTC; CDR3 protein: CATSPLIRGRRYNEQFF
clone size: -; D gene: -; V gene: TRBV5-8; J gene: TRBJ1-4; CDR3 DNA: TGTGCCAGCAGCACCGGGACCGTGAATGAAAAACTGTTTTTT; CDR3 protein: CASSTGTVNEKLFF
clone size: -; D gene: -; V gene: TRBV27; J gene: TRBJ1-5; CDR3 DNA: TGTGCCAGCAGTTTAATGGGGGTGGGCCAGCCCCAGCATTTT; CDR3 protein: CASSLMGVGQPQHF
clone size: -; D gene: TRBD1; V gene: TRBV10-3; J gene: TRBJ1-1; CDR3 DNA: TGTGCCATCAGTGAGTCACAGGGGACCACTGAAGCTTTCTTT; CDR3 protein: CAISESQGTTEAFF
clone size: few; D gene: -; V gene: TRBV7-3; J gene: TRBJ2-1; CDR3 DNA: TGTGCCAGCAGCCCTCGGGGCTCCTACAATGAGCAGTTCTTC; CDR3 protein: CASSPRGSYNEQFF
clone size: -; D gene: -; V gene: TRBV2; J gene: TRBJ2-2; CDR3 DNA: TGTGCCGATTCAGCGGACGGAATTCCCACCGGGGAGCTGTTTTTT; CDR3 protein: CADSADGIPTGELFF
clone size: -; D gene: TRBD1; V gene: TRBV25-1; J gene: TRBJ2-7; CDR3 DNA: TGTGCCAGCAGTCACAACAGGGGTTCCTCATTCTACGAGCAGTACTTC; CDR3 protein: CASSHNRGSSFYEQYF
clone size: -; D gene: TRBD2; V gene: TRBV18; J gene: TRBJ2-7; CDR3 DNA: TGTGCCAGCTCACCACCTAGCGGGAACGGATTCTCCTACGAGCAGTACTTC; CDR3 protein: CASSPPSGNGFSYEQYF
clone size: -; D gene: TRBD2; V gene: TRBV2; J gene: TRBJ2-1; CDR3 DNA: TGTGCCAGCAGTTTAGCGGGAGGGCCAAGCTCCTACAATGAGCAGTTCTTC; CDR3 protein: CASSLAGGPSSYNEQFF
clone size: -; D gene: -; V gene: TRBV9; J gene: TRBJ1-2; CDR3 DNA: TGTGCCAGCAGCGTCGCAGGGGTCAACTATGGCTACACCTTC; CDR3 protein: CASSVAGVNYGYTF
clone size: -; D gene: -; V gene: TRBV18; J gene: TRBJ1-3; CDR3 DNA: TGTGCCAGCTCACAGGTCGTCGAGGGAAACACCATATATTTT; CDR3 protein: CASSQVVEGNTIYF
clone size: -; D gene: -; V gene: TRBV3-1/TRBV3-2; J gene: TRBJ2-7; CDR3 DNA: TGTGCCAGCAGCCAAGTCTCCTACGAGCAGTACTTC; CDR3 protein: CASSQVSYEQYF
clone size: -; D gene: TRBD1; V gene: TRBV7-2; J gene: TRBJ1-2; CDR3 DNA: TGTGCCAGCAGCACCGGACAGGGACTTATCTATGGCTACACCTTC; CDR3 protein: CASSTGQGLIYGYTF
clone size: -; D gene: -; V gene: TRBV2; J gene: TRBJ1-2; CDR3 DNA: TGTGCCAGCAGTGCAGAGGGGATTAACTATGGCTACACCTTC; CDR3 protein: CASSAEGINYGYTF
clone size: -; D gene: -; V gene: TRBV5-1; J gene: TRBJ2-7; CDR3 DNA: TGCGCCAGCAGCTTGCAGGCCCCTGCGGTAAACGAGCAGTACTTC; CDR3 protein: CASSLQAPAVNEQYF
clone size: -; D gene: -; V gene: TRBV5-4; J gene: TRBJ1-5; CDR3 DNA: TGTGCCAGCAGCTTGGACAGGGAGCAGCCCCAGCATTTT; CDR3 protein: CASSLDREQPQHF
clone size: -; D gene: -; V gene: TRBV11-3; J gene: TRBJ1-1; CDR3 DNA: TGTGCCAGCAGCTCGCAGAGGGACACTGAAGCTTTCTTT; CDR3 protein: CASSSQRDTEAFF
clone size: -; D gene: TRBD1; V gene: TRBV24-1; J gene: TRBJ2-5; CDR3 DNA: TGTGCCACCAGTGATTTTGGGGACAGGGCATCCCAAGAGACCCAGTACTTC; CDR3 protein: CATSDFGDRASQETQYF
clone size: -; D gene: -; V gene: TRBV15; J gene: TRBJ1-1; CDR3 DNA: TGTGCCACCAGCAGAGATCCAGCGGGAACGGCTGAAGCTTTCTTT; CDR3 protein: CATSRDPAGTAEAFF
clone size: -; D gene: TRBD1; V gene: TRBV7-2; J gene: TRBJ1-1; CDR3 DNA: TGTGCCAGCAGACACGCAACAGGGGGCACTGAAGCTTTCTTT; CDR3 protein: CASRHATGGTEAFF
clone size: -; D gene: -; V gene: TRBV15; J gene: TRBJ2-2; CDR3 DNA: TGTGCCACCAGCAGAGATCAGGGGGGCACCGGGGAGCTGTTTTTT; CDR3 protein: CATSRDQGGTGELFF
clone size: -; D gene: -; V gene: TRBV7-2; J gene: TRBJ1-2; CDR3 DNA: TGTGCCAGGTCTGGACCAGCTAACTATGGCTACACCTTC; CDR3 protein: CARSGPANYGYTF
clone size: few; D gene: -; V gene: TRBV6-5; J gene: TRBJ1-1; CDR3 DNA: TGTGCCAGCACTGGACAAATGAACACTGAAGCTTTCTTT; CDR3 protein: CASTGQMNTEAFF
clone size: -; D gene: -; V gene: TRBV7-9; J gene: TRBJ2-1; CDR3 DNA: TGTGCCAGCAGCTTATCCACGGGAGAGCAGTTCTTC; CDR3 protein: CASSLSTGEQFF
clone size: -; D gene: -; V gene: TRBV7-9; J gene: TRBJ2-1; CDR3 DNA: TGTGCCAGCAGCTTGGTTGTACTAGGAGCCTACAATGAGCAGTTCTTC; CDR3 protein: CASSLVVLGAYNEQFF
clone size: -; D gene: -; V gene: TRBV5-6; J gene: TRBJ2-3; CDR3 DNA: TGTGCCAGCAGTATACGGGTAGGGGCAGATACGCAGTATTTT; CDR3 protein: CASSIRVGADTQYF
clone size: -; D gene: TRBD1; V gene: TRBV28; J gene: TRBJ1-4; CDR3 DNA: TGTGCCAGCAGAAAACCGGGACAGGGCAATGAAAAACTGTTTTTT; CDR3 protein: CASRKPGQGNEKLFF
clone size: -; D gene: -; V gene: TRBV6-5; J gene: TRBJ1-1; CDR3 DNA: TGTGCCAGCAACAGGGAACAATACACTGAAGCTTTCTTT; CDR3 protein: CASNREQYTEAFF
clone size: -; D gene: -; V gene: TRBV6-5; J gene: TRBJ1-1; CDR3 DNA: TGTGCCAGCAGTTTCATTGAAGCTTTCTTT; CDR3 protein: CASSFIEAFF
clone size: -; D gene: TRBD1; V gene: TRBV6-4; J gene: TRBJ1-2; CDR3 DNA: TGTGCCAGCAGGCCCACTAACAGGGGCCGCTCATATGGCTACACCTTC; CDR3 protein: CASRPTNRGRSYGYTF
clone size: -; D gene: -; V gene: TRBV29-1; J gene: TRBJ2-7; CDR3 DNA: TGCAGCGTTGAGCTCTTCGGGGAGCAGTACTTC; CDR3 protein: CSVELFGEQYF
clone size: -; D gene: TRBD1; V gene: TRBV7-9; J gene: TRBJ1-4; CDR3 DNA: TGTGCCAGCGGACAGGGGGCTGAAAGGGCTAATGAAAAACTGTTTTTT; CDR3 protein: CASGQGAERANEKLFF
clone size: -; D gene: TRBD1; V gene: TRBV7-7; J gene: TRBJ2-1; CDR3 DNA: TGTGCCAGCAGCTTAGGGGACAGGGCTCACAATGAGCAGTTCTTC; CDR3 protein: CASSLGDRAHNEQFF
clone size: -; D gene: -; V gene: TRBV19; J gene: TRBJ2-7; CDR3 DNA: TGTGCCAGTAGTATATCCCCGGGGGAGCAGTACTTC; CDR3 protein: CASSISPGEQYF
clone size: once; D gene: -; V gene: TRBV7-9; J gene: TRBJ1-4; CDR3 DNA: TGTGCCAGCAGCCCCCGACAACATGAAAAACTGTTTTTT; CDR3 protein: CASSPRQHEKLFF
clone size: -; D gene: TRBD1; V gene: TRBV6-5; J gene: TRBJ2-5; CDR3 DNA: TGTGCCAGCACTAGGACAGGGGAGTTTAGGGAGACCCAGTACTTC; CDR3 protein: CASTRTGEFRETQYF
clone size: -; D gene: TRBD1; V gene: TRBV28; J gene: TRBJ2-2; CDR3 DNA: TGTGCCATACACGGGACAGGGGGAATCGGGGAGCTGTTTTTT; CDR3 protein: CAIHGTGGIGELFF
clone size: -; D gene: -; V gene: TRBV27; J gene: TRBJ2-7; CDR3 DNA: TGTGCCAGCAGTTTATCTCCAGGGCCCTACGAGCAGTACTTC; CDR3 protein: CASSLSPGPYEQYF
clone size: -; D gene: -; V gene: TRBV18; J gene: TRBJ1-1; CDR3 DNA: TGTGCCAGCTCACAGACGACAGAAAACACTGAAGCTTTCTTT; CDR3 protein: CASSQTTENTEAFF
clone size: -; D gene: -; V gene: TRBV19; J gene: TRBJ1-2; CDR3 DNA: TGTGCCAGTAGTATAGGGGAGACGGTATATGGCTACACCTTC; CDR3 protein: CASSIGETVYGYTF